The 14 T cell receptor beta chains below all came from one sample that was sequenced in a study of blood T cell repertoires in COVID-19. TCRdb keeps only in-frame clones here, not all; method: immunoSEQ multiplex PCR. The sample holds about 270,000 clones, approximately 92% seen once. Sequencing was carried out using PBMCs or T cells enriched from blood (not recorded which). The receptors here all came from a woman aged 18 to 35 who had recovered from COVID-19.

This sequence joins TRBV29-1 and TRBJ1-5, with a possible D match to TRBD1 (6 bases). Trimming stripped 4 bases from V and 4 bases from J, with 8 bases between. The CDR3 is 12 residues long. Germline CDR1 SQVTM, CDR2 ANQGSEA. As DNA, the CDR3 is TGCAGCGTTGGGGACAAGAATCAGCCCCAGCATTTT. Its protein is CSVGDKNQPQHF.

The chain couples TRBV18 to TRBJ2-5; no definite D call. The V gene's germline CDR1 is KGHSH and CDR2 LQKENI. The ends were cut back, 2 bases at V and 3 bases at J, with 4 bases in the middle. The CDR3 contains 12 residues. The CDR3 spells CASSPAEETQYF. CDR3 DNA sequence: TGTGCCAGCTCACCAGCAGAAGAGACCCAGTACTTC.

The chain uses TRBV23-1 and TRBJ2-7; D unresolved. TRBV23-1 is an ORF, with its function uncertain. The CDR3 length is 14 residues. V gave up 0 bases and J gave up 0 bases, with 6 bases separating them. CDR3 residues: CASSQSAPSYEQYF. CDR3 nucleotides: TGCGCCAGCAGTCAATCGGCTCCCTCCTACGAGCAGTACTTC.

The chain has TRBV5-1 and TRBJ2-7, with a tentative D call TRBD1 (5 bases). CDR1 is SGHRS and CDR2 is YFSETQ in the germline V gene. The V and J ends lost 2 bases and 0 bases respectively, with 6 bases between them. The length of the CDR3 is 13 residues. CDR3 in DNA: TGCGCCAGCAGCTTCAGGGACTCCTACGAGCAGTACTTC. It yields the protein CASSFRDSYEQYF.

The chain has TRBV27 and TRBJ2-5; tentative D call: TRBD1 (5 bases). V lost 8 bases, J lost 1 base, and 11 bases lay in between. CDR3 length: 13 amino acids. Germline lookup yields CDR1 MNHEY and CDR2 SMNVEV (reference sequence). The CDR3 DNA is TGTGCCAGCTGTGCAGGGTTCCAAGAGACCCAGTACTTC. It yields the protein CASCAGFQETQYF.

The rearrangement links TRBV19 to TRBJ1-1; 8 bases line up with TRBD1. The CDR3 loop spans 14 amino acids. The germline V gene encodes CDR1 LNHDA and CDR2 SQIVND (reference sequence). Trimming removed 5 bases from V and 3 bases from J; junction bases left unmatched: 5. The CDR3 here is CASSHPQGDTEAFF. CDR3 coding DNA: TGTGCCAGTAGTCATCCACAGGGGGACACTGAAGCTTTCTTT.

The rearrangement uses TRBV21-1 and TRBJ1-2; TRBD1 is the table's D call and was not checked against the DNA. TRBV21-1 corresponds to a pseudogene. The CDR3 is 16 residues long. CDR3 sequence reads: CASSPDRAHKGDGCTF. The CDR3 bases are TGTGCCAGCAGCCCGGACAGGGCCCACAAGGGAGACGGGTGCACCTTC.

The V gene is TRBV5-8, the J gene TRBJ1-2; D is ambiguous. The CDR3 contains 9 residues. CDR1 is SGHTS and CDR2 is YDEGEE in the germline V gene. V lost 4 bases and J lost 7, with 2 bases in between. CDR3 region: CASSLGYTF. The CDR3 DNA sequence: TGTGCCAGCAGCCTTGGCTACACCTTC.

This clone has only a few counts. The rearrangement links TRBV19 to TRBJ2-2; D is possibly TRBD2 (6 bases). The germline gives CDR1 LNHDA, CDR2 SQIVND (reference sequence). Between the trimmed V and J ends, which lost 5 bases and 2 bases, there was a span of 9 bases. The CDR3 loop spans 14 amino acids. CDR3 nucleotides: TGTGCCAGTAGTGACGGGGGTAACACCGGGGAGCTGTTTTTT. As protein: CASSDGGNTGELFF.

This clone appeared a single time. The chain combines TRBV6-8 with TRBJ2-3; TRBD1 is a possible D gene (6 bases). Germline CDR1 MNHGY, CDR2 SAAAGT. Trimming shortened V by 7 bases and J by 2 bases, and 10 bases separated the two germline ends. The CDR3 loop spans 13 amino acids. The CDR3 coding sequence is TGTGCCAGCAAAGTGGGGGCCACAGATACGCAGTATTTT. It yields the protein CASKVGATDTQYF.

The genes are TRBV10-2 and TRBJ2-7, with 9 bases matching TRBD1. The CDR3 loop spans 14 amino acids. V gave up 7 bases and J gave up 2 bases; unmatched junction bases: 6. The germline V gene encodes CDR1 WSHSY and CDR2 SAAADI. The CDR3 sequence is CASNRYRGPYEQYF. The CDR3 coding sequence is TGCGCCAGCAATCGTTACAGGGGGCCCTACGAGCAGTACTTC.

With respect to this clone: The same CDR3 is also encoded by other DNA sequences in this sample. The V call is TRBV5-1, the J call TRBJ1-4; no firm D call. Germline V gene data show CDR1 as SGHRS and CDR2 as YFSETQ. Trimming left V 2 bases short and J 5 bases short, with 7 bases between. CDR3 size: 13 residues. The chain's CDR3 is CASSLQLNEKLFF. CDR3 DNA: TGCGCCAGCAGCTTACAGTTGAATGAAAAACTGTTTTTT.

The chain is built from TRBV19 and TRBJ1-2; 7 nucleotides line up with TRBD1. CDR3 length: 14 residues. CDR1 LNHDA and CDR2 SQIVND come from the germline V gene (reference sequence). J gave up 4 bases and V 5 bases, and 7 bases lay outside the gene matches. The DNA of the CDR3 is TGTGCCAGTAGTCCATGGACAGGAAGCTATGGCTACACCTTC. It specifies CASSPWTGSYGYTF.

The V call is TRBV15, the J call TRBJ2-5; 8 bases are a match to TRBD1. The CDR3 is made up of 14 amino acids. Germline-derived CDR1 and CDR2 are LNHNV and YYDKDF (reference sequence). V lost 4 bases to trimming and J lost 2 bases; unmatched junction nucleotides: 3. The CDR3 loop reads CATSKGTGQETQYF. The CDR3 DNA follows: TGTGCCACCAGCAAGGGGACAGGTCAAGAGACCCAGTACTTC.